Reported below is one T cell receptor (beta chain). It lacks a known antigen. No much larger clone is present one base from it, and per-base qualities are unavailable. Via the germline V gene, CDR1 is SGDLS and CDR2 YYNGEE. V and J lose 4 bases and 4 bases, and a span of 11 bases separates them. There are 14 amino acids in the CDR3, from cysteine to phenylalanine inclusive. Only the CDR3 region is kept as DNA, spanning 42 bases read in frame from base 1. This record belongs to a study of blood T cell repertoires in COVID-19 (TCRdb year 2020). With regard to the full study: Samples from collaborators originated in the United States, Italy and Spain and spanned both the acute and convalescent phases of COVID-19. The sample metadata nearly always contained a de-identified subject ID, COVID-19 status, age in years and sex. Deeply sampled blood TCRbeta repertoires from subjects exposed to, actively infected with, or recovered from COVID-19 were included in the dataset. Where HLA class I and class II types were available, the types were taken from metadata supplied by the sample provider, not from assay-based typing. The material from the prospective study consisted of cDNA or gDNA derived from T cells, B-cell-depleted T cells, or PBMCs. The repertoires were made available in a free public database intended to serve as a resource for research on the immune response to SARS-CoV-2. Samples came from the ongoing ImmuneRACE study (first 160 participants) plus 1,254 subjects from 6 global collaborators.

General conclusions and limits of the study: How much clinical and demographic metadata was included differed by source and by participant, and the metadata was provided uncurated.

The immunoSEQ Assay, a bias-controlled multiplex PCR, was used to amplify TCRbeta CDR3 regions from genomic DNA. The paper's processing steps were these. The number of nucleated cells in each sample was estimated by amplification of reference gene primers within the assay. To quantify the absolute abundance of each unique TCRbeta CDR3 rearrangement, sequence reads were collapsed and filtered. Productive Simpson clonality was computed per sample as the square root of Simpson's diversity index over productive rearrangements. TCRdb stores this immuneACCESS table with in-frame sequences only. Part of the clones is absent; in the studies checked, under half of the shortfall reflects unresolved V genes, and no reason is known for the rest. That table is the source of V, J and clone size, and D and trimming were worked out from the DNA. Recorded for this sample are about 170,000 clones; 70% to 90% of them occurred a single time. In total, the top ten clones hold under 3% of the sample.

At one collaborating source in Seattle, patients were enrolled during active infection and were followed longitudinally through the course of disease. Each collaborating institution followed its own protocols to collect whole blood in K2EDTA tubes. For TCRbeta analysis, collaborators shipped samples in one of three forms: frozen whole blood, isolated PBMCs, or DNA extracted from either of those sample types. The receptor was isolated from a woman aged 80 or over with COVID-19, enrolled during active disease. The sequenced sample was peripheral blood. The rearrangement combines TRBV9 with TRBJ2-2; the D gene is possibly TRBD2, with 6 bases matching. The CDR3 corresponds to CASSMGLPTGELFF. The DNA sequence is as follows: TGTGCCAGCAGCATGGGACTTCCCACCGGGGAGCTGTTTTTT.